This is a list of T cell receptor beta chains from one sample in a study of blood T cell repertoires in COVID-19. The assay was immunoSEQ multiplex PCR, and TCRdb's table has in-frame clones only and misses some. This sample carries 130,000 to 150,000 clones, approximately 91% of them seen once, and the ten largest clones take about 2.3%. The sample was peripheral blood. These receptors were collected from a human donor in a cohort sampled during active COVID-19. Each CDR3 is given with its conserved first and last residue. A D gene is named only where the DNA matches it firmly. Only part of the rows carry a size: once, few, many, or a class if the clone is expanded.

J gene: TRBJ2-3
D gene: NA
clone size: NA
V gene: TRBV29-1
CDR3 protein: CSVAHREWDTQYF
CDR3 DNA: TGCAGCGTTGCCCACAGGGAATGGGATACGCAGTATTTT

J gene: TRBJ2-7
D gene: NA
clone size: few
V gene: TRBV7-9
CDR3 protein: CASSIPSGRQYF
CDR3 DNA: TGTGCCAGCAGCATTCCCTCCGGGAGGCAGTACTTC

J gene: TRBJ2-7
D gene: NA
clone size: NA
V gene: TRBV7-8
CDR3 protein: CASSLVPDTTFSYEQYF
CDR3 DNA: TGTGCCAGCAGCTTAGTTCCGGACACTACGTTCTCCTACGAGCAGTACTTC

J gene: TRBJ1-2
D gene: NA
clone size: NA
V gene: TRBV7-2
CDR3 protein: CASSPENSNYGYTF
CDR3 DNA: TGTGCCAGCAGCCCCGAAAACTCTAACTATGGCTACACCTTC

J gene: TRBJ1-2
D gene: NA
clone size: NA
V gene: TRBV6-2/TRBV6-3
CDR3 protein: CASSYQAGYGYTF
CDR3 DNA: TGTGCCAGCAGTTACCAGGCAGGCTATGGCTACACCTTC

J gene: TRBJ2-1
D gene: NA
clone size: NA
V gene: TRBV3-1/TRBV3-2
CDR3 protein: CASSQTLAGQFF
CDR3 DNA: TGTGCCAGCAGCCAAACCCTAGCCGGGCAGTTCTTC

J gene: TRBJ2-3
D gene: TRBD2
clone size: NA
V gene: TRBV7-9
CDR3 protein: CASSLGAGGPTDTQYF
CDR3 DNA: TGTGCCAGCAGCTTAGGGGCGGGAGGGCCAACAGATACGCAGTATTTT

J gene: TRBJ2-5
D gene: NA
clone size: NA
V gene: TRBV3-1/TRBV3-2
CDR3 protein: CASSQDGAGSGETQYF
CDR3 DNA: TGTGCCAGCAGCCAAGATGGGGCCGGAAGTGGAGAGACCCAGTACTTC

J gene: TRBJ2-1
D gene: NA
clone size: NA
V gene: TRBV18
CDR3 protein: CASSPDGGYNEQFF
CDR3 DNA: TGTGCCAGCTCACCAGACGGAGGATACAATGAGCAGTTCTTC

J gene: TRBJ2-5
D gene: TRBD2
clone size: NA
V gene: TRBV28
CDR3 protein: CASSYRTRLRETQYF
CDR3 DNA: TGTGCCAGCAGTTATCGGACTAGATTAAGAGAGACCCAGTACTTC

J gene: TRBJ2-7
D gene: TRBD2
clone size: NA
V gene: TRBV29-1
CDR3 protein: CSVVLGGLAGGRRGYEQYF
CDR3 DNA: TGCAGCGTCGTCCTGGGGGGACTAGCGGGAGGCCGTCGGGGCTACGAGCAGTACTTC

J gene: TRBJ1-2
D gene: TRBD1
clone size: NA
V gene: TRBV30
CDR3 protein: CAWSRGGQGYGYTF
CDR3 DNA: TGTGCCTGGAGCCGCGGGGGACAGGGCTATGGCTACACCTTC

J gene: TRBJ2-1
D gene: TRBD2
clone size: NA
V gene: TRBV6-1
CDR3 protein: CASSGTTSGGPQKWNEQFF
CDR3 DNA: TGTGCCAGCAGTGGCACGACTAGCGGGGGGCCACAGAAGTGGAATGAGCAGTTCTTC

J gene: TRBJ2-2
D gene: TRBD2
clone size: NA
V gene: TRBV19
CDR3 protein: CASSILAGGPGELFF
CDR3 DNA: TGTGCCAGTAGTATTCTAGCGGGGGGGCCCGGGGAGCTGTTTTTT

J gene: TRBJ2-2
D gene: NA
clone size: NA
V gene: TRBV6-5
CDR3 protein: CAISREQANTGELFF
CDR3 DNA: TGTGCGATTTCCCGAGAGCAAGCGAACACCGGGGAGCTGTTTTTT

J gene: TRBJ2-2
D gene: TRBD1
clone size: NA
V gene: TRBV29-1
CDR3 protein: CSVGNADRGKKTTGELFF
CDR3 DNA: TGCAGCGTTGGGAATGCCGACAGGGGGAAGAAAACCACCGGGGAGCTGTTTTTT

J gene: TRBJ2-2
D gene: NA
clone size: NA
V gene: TRBV7-3
CDR3 protein: CASSLRGSTGELFF
CDR3 DNA: TGTGCCAGCAGCTTACGAGGGTCCACCGGGGAGCTGTTTTTT

J gene: TRBJ2-3
D gene: NA
clone size: NA
V gene: TRBV7-2
CDR3 protein: CASSFFRGTGSDTQYF
CDR3 DNA: TGTGCCAGCAGCTTCTTTCGGGGGACCGGTTCAGATACGCAGTATTTT

J gene: TRBJ2-1
D gene: TRBD2
clone size: NA
V gene: TRBV7-2
CDR3 protein: CASSLAPSGYNEQFF
CDR3 DNA: TGTGCCAGCAGCTTAGCGCCTAGCGGATACAATGAGCAGTTCTTC

J gene: TRBJ2-3
D gene: TRBD2
clone size: NA
V gene: TRBV2
CDR3 protein: CASSGGGLAGGDTQYF
CDR3 DNA: TGTGCCAGCAGTGGGGGGGGACTAGCGGGAGGCGATACGCAGTATTTT

J gene: TRBJ2-5
D gene: NA
clone size: NA
V gene: TRBV7-8
CDR3 protein: CASSFSLTGVGETQYF
CDR3 DNA: TGTGCCAGCAGCTTTTCTCTCACAGGTGTAGGAGAGACCCAGTACTTC

J gene: TRBJ2-7
D gene: TRBD2
clone size: NA
V gene: TRBV27
CDR3 protein: CASSLFTGGAYEQYF
CDR3 DNA: TGTGCCAGCAGTTTATTTACGGGGGGGGCTTACGAGCAGTACTTC

J gene: TRBJ2-3
D gene: NA
clone size: NA
V gene: TRBV7-2
CDR3 protein: CASSLARGSTDTQYF
CDR3 DNA: TGTGCCAGCAGCTTAGCGCGGGGTAGCACAGATACGCAGTATTTT

J gene: TRBJ2-1
D gene: TRBD2
clone size: few
V gene: TRBV7-7
CDR3 protein: CASSARLAGDNEQFF
CDR3 DNA: TGTGCTAGCAGCGCCCGACTAGCGGGGGACAATGAGCAGTTCTTC

J gene: TRBJ1-1
D gene: TRBD1
clone size: NA
V gene: TRBV19
CDR3 protein: CASSRLQGAFHTEAFF
CDR3 DNA: TGTGCCAGTAGTAGACTACAGGGGGCTTTTCACACTGAAGCTTTCTTT

J gene: TRBJ1-3
D gene: NA
clone size: NA
V gene: TRBV7-8
CDR3 protein: CASSLGLRDTIYF
CDR3 DNA: TGTGCCAGCAGCTTAGGCCTTCGGGACACCATATATTTT

J gene: TRBJ2-1
D gene: TRBD2
clone size: NA
V gene: TRBV7-2
CDR3 protein: CASSAPTSGRDNEQFF
CDR3 DNA: TGTGCCAGCAGCGCCCCCACTAGCGGGAGGGACAATGAGCAGTTCTTC

J gene: TRBJ1-5
D gene: NA
clone size: NA
V gene: TRBV6-5
CDR3 protein: CASRRTENQPQHF
CDR3 DNA: TGTGCCAGCAGACGGACAGAAAATCAGCCCCAGCATTTT

J gene: TRBJ1-5
D gene: NA
clone size: NA
V gene: TRBV6-2/TRBV6-3
CDR3 protein: CASSYSVMGGDQPQHF
CDR3 DNA: TGTGCCAGCAGTTACTCGGTGATGGGGGGGGATCAGCCCCAGCATTTT

J gene: TRBJ2-3
D gene: NA
clone size: NA
V gene: TRBV11-3
CDR3 protein: CASSSGGGTQYF
CDR3 DNA: TGTGCCAGCAGCTCCGGGGGAGGTACGCAGTATTTT

J gene: TRBJ1-2
D gene: NA
clone size: NA
V gene: TRBV10-2
CDR3 protein: CASTDGENYGYTF
CDR3 DNA: TGCGCCAGCACGGATGGGGAGAACTATGGCTACACCTTC

J gene: TRBJ1-2
D gene: TRBD1
clone size: NA
V gene: TRBV7-9
CDR3 protein: CASSPGGTGRITNYGYTF
CDR3 DNA: TGTGCCAGCAGCCCAGGGGGGACAGGGCGGATAACTAACTATGGCTACACCTTC

J gene: TRBJ1-4
D gene: NA
clone size: NA
V gene: TRBV24-1
CDR3 protein: CATSESGIGEKLFF
CDR3 DNA: TGTGCCACCAGTGAATCGGGGATAGGGGAAAAACTGTTTTTT

J gene: TRBJ1-4
D gene: TRBD1
clone size: once
V gene: TRBV7-9
CDR3 protein: CASSSRDRDEKLFF
CDR3 DNA: TGTGCCAGCAGCTCCAGGGACAGGGACGAAAAACTGTTTTTT

J gene: TRBJ2-3
D gene: TRBD1
clone size: NA
V gene: TRBV9
CDR3 protein: CASSPTGGGTDTQYF
CDR3 DNA: TGTGCCAGCAGCCCAACAGGGGGCGGCACAGATACGCAGTATTTT

J gene: TRBJ2-3
D gene: NA
clone size: NA
V gene: TRBV4-3
CDR3 protein: CASSLRGGSTDTQYF
CDR3 DNA: TGCGCCAGCAGCTTGCGGGGTGGCTCCACAGATACGCAGTATTTT

J gene: TRBJ1-6
D gene: TRBD1
clone size: NA
V gene: TRBV9
CDR3 protein: CASSVATGGNSPLHF
CDR3 DNA: TGTGCCAGCAGCGTAGCGACAGGGGGTAATTCACCCCTCCACTTT

J gene: TRBJ2-1
D gene: NA
clone size: NA
V gene: TRBV12-3/TRBV12-4
CDR3 protein: CASSLESNEQFF
CDR3 DNA: TGTGCCAGCAGTTTGGAGTCCAATGAGCAGTTCTTC

J gene: TRBJ1-6
D gene: NA
clone size: NA
V gene: TRBV19
CDR3 protein: CASRPDRSETSPLHF
CDR3 DNA: TGTGCCAGTAGACCCGACAGATCCGAGACTTCACCCCTCCACTTT

J gene: TRBJ1-1
D gene: NA
clone size: NA
V gene: TRBV19
CDR3 protein: CASGGSEAFF
CDR3 DNA: TGTGCCAGTGGAGGGTCTGAAGCTTTCTTT

J gene: TRBJ2-7
D gene: TRBD1
clone size: NA
V gene: TRBV5-6
CDR3 protein: CASSSPGQVYEQYF
CDR3 DNA: TGTGCCAGCAGCTCGCCGGGACAGGTCTACGAGCAGTACTTC

J gene: TRBJ2-1
D gene: NA
clone size: NA
V gene: TRBV12-5
CDR3 protein: CASGFGESYNEQFF
CDR3 DNA: TGTGCTAGTGGTTTTGGGGAGAGCTACAATGAGCAGTTCTTC

J gene: TRBJ2-2
D gene: NA
clone size: NA
V gene: TRBV6-4
CDR3 protein: CASSDSFLASTGELFF
CDR3 DNA: TGTGCCAGCAGTGACTCCTTCCTAGCGAGCACCGGGGAGCTGTTTTTT

J gene: TRBJ2-7
D gene: NA
clone size: NA
V gene: TRBV3-1/TRBV3-2
CDR3 protein: CASSHGLYEQYF
CDR3 DNA: TGTGCCAGCAGCCACGGACTCTACGAGCAGTACTTC

J gene: TRBJ1-4
D gene: TRBD1
clone size: NA
V gene: TRBV30
CDR3 protein: CAWSTGVVEKLFF
CDR3 DNA: TGTGCCTGGAGTACAGGGGTCGTTGAAAAACTGTTTTTT

J gene: TRBJ2-1
D gene: TRBD2
clone size: NA
V gene: TRBV6-5
CDR3 protein: CASSYWSGIGNEQFF
CDR3 DNA: TGTGCCAGCAGTTACTGGAGCGGGATAGGCAATGAGCAGTTCTTC

J gene: TRBJ1-5
D gene: NA
clone size: NA
V gene: TRBV19
CDR3 protein: CASSISHNQPQHF
CDR3 DNA: TGTGCCAGTAGTATAAGCCACAATCAGCCCCAGCATTTT

J gene: TRBJ2-1
D gene: TRBD2
clone size: NA
V gene: TRBV11-3
CDR3 protein: CASSSGGAGGVNNEQFF
CDR3 DNA: TGTGCCAGCAGCTCAGGGGGAGCGGGAGGGGTTAACAATGAGCAGTTCTTC

J gene: TRBJ1-1
D gene: NA
clone size: once
V gene: TRBV6-5
CDR3 protein: CASSYSPGVTEAFF
CDR3 DNA: TGTGCCAGCAGTTACTCCCCAGGGGTCACTGAAGCTTTCTTT

J gene: TRBJ2-3
D gene: TRBD2
clone size: NA
V gene: TRBV7-3
CDR3 protein: CASSLTGRASGGIDTQYF
CDR3 DNA: TGTGCCAGCAGCTTAACGGGGCGGGCTAGCGGGGGAATAGATACGCAGTATTTT

J gene: TRBJ2-7
D gene: TRBD2
clone size: NA
V gene: TRBV28
CDR3 protein: CASTSGRTYEQYF
CDR3 DNA: TGTGCCAGTACTAGCGGCCGAACCTACGAGCAGTACTTC

J gene: TRBJ1-5
D gene: NA
clone size: NA
V gene: TRBV6-6
CDR3 protein: CASSYGGSSNQPQHF
CDR3 DNA: TGTGCCAGCAGTTACGGAGGGAGTAGCAATCAGCCCCAGCATTTT

J gene: TRBJ1-2
D gene: NA
clone size: once
V gene: TRBV29-1
CDR3 protein: CSATQGAADGYTF
CDR3 DNA: TGCAGCGCAACACAGGGAGCGGCGGATGGCTACACCTTC

J gene: TRBJ1-4
D gene: NA
clone size: NA
V gene: TRBV7-9
CDR3 protein: CASSSGLSANEKLFF
CDR3 DNA: TGTGCCAGCAGCTCCGGGTTGTCGGCTAATGAAAAACTGTTTTTT

J gene: TRBJ2-1
D gene: TRBD2
clone size: NA
V gene: TRBV3-1/TRBV3-2
CDR3 protein: CASSQEASGLYEQFF
CDR3 DNA: TGTGCCAGCAGCCAAGAGGCTAGCGGGTTGTATGAGCAGTTCTTC

J gene: TRBJ2-7
D gene: TRBD2
clone size: NA
V gene: TRBV6-5
CDR3 protein: CASQPGTSVTYEQYF
CDR3 DNA: TGTGCCAGCCAACCGGGGACTAGCGTGACCTACGAGCAGTACTTC

J gene: TRBJ2-3
D gene: NA
clone size: NA
V gene: TRBV27
CDR3 protein: CASSLLETGTDTQYF
CDR3 DNA: TGTGCCAGCAGTTTACTGGAGACTGGGACAGATACGCAGTATTTT

J gene: TRBJ1-6
D gene: TRBD1
clone size: NA
V gene: TRBV19
CDR3 protein: CASRGQVNSPLHF
CDR3 DNA: TGTGCCAGCCGGGGACAGGTTAATTCACCCCTCCACTTT

J gene: TRBJ2-1
D gene: NA
clone size: NA
V gene: TRBV4-2
CDR3 protein: CASSQVTVSNNEQFF
CDR3 DNA: TGTGCCAGCAGCCAAGTGACTGTTTCTAACAATGAGCAGTTCTTC

J gene: TRBJ2-5
D gene: TRBD2
clone size: few
V gene: TRBV4-2
CDR3 protein: CASSQRLAEQETQYF
CDR3 DNA: TGTGCCAGCAGCCAAAGACTAGCGGAACAAGAGACCCAGTACTTC